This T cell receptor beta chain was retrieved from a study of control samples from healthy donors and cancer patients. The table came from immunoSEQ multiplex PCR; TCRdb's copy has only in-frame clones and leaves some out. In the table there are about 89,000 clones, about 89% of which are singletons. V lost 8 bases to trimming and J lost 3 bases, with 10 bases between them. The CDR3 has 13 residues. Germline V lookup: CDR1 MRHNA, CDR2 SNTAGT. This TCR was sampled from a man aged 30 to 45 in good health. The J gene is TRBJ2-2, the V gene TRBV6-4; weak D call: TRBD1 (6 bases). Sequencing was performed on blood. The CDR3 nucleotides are TGTGCCAGCGGTACAGGGTACACCGGGGAGCTGTTTTTT. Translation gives CASGTGYTGELFF.